This T cell receptor beta chain is from a study of T cells in Graves' hyperthyroidism and ophthalmopathy. Study information: At the time of initial diagnosis and before any treatment, peripheral blood was collected.

The TCR beta CDR3 regions underwent amplification using RNA transcripts as the source. Using the HTBI primer set, a first-round RT-PCR was run on the TCR CDR3. MiXCR was run by TCRdb on the multiplex PCR reads, yielding one entry per CDR3 protein. In the table there are approximately 590,000 distinct CDR3 sequences, 15% to 17% of which are singletons. The CDR3 spans 15 residues. Per germline, CDR1 SGHRS and CDR2 YFSETQ. V was pared by 6 bases and J by 4 bases, with 9 bases of the junction left unmatched. In its sample, this clonotype was seen many times. The clonotype comes from a young woman with Graves' hyperthyroidism. The J gene is TRBJ2-3, the V gene TRBV5-1; 9 bases are a match to TRBD2. The sequenced sample consisted of blood. CDR3 nucleotide sequence: TGCGCCAGCACTCGATCGGGACTAGCCCCAGATACGCAGTATTTT. It codes for CASTRSGLAPDTQYF. The variable domain in full, with the rest retrieved from reference TRBV5-1 and TRBJ2-3, is KAGVTQTPRYLIKTRGQQVTLSCSPISGHRSVSWYQQTPGQGLQFLFEYFSETQRNKGNFPGRFSGRQFSNSRSEMNVSTLELGDSALYLCASTRSGLAPDTQYFGPGTRLTVL.